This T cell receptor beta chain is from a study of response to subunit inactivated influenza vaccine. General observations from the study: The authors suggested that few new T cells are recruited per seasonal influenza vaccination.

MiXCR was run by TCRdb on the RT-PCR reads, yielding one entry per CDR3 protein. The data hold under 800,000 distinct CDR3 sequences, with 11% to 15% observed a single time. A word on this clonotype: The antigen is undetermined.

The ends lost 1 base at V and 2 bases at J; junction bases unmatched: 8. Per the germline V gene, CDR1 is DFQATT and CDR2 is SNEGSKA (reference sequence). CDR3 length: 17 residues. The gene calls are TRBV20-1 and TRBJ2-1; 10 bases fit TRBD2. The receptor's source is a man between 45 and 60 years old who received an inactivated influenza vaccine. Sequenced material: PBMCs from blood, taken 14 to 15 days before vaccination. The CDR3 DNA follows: TGCAGTGCTAGAGGTTCTAGCGGGAGTGCGGCCTACAATGAGCAGTTCTTC. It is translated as CSARGSSGSAAYNEQFF.